At least ten counts were recorded for the clone carrying this TCR beta chain. Its antigen remains unidentified. Synthesis of TCR cDNA relied on 5'RACE template switching, which attached a universal primer site and UMIs. From the 5' RACE reads, TCRdb called clonotypes with MiXCR, one entry per CDR3 protein. The repertoire holds hundreds of thousands of distinct CDR3 sequences, with around 9.3% as singletons. Trimming shortened V by 0 bases and J by 8 bases, and 12 bases separated the two germline ends. The CDR3 covers 14 residues. CDR1 is LGHNA and CDR2 is YSLEER in the germline V gene. This specimen belongs to a study of T cells after yellow fever vaccination. Overall study findings and caveats: A large majority of primary-vaccination clones showed up again after the booster (about 97% CD4, around 90% CD8).

The gene calls are TRBV4-3 and TRBJ2-3; possible D gene TRBD2, 6 bases. The sequence came from a man younger than 35 who received the YFV17D yellow fever vaccine. The sample here was CD4+ T cells sorted from PBMCs, taken 5 days after the yellow fever booster vaccination. The CDR3 reads CASSQERGEATQYF. CDR3 DNA sequence: TGCGCCAGCAGCCAAGAGCGCGGGGAGGCTACGCAGTATTTT.